This T cell receptor (beta chain) was identified during a study of blood T cell repertoires in COVID-19. Repertoires were generated with immunoSEQ multiplex PCR, while TCRdb's copy carries only in-frame clones and drops some. Of fewer than 90,000 clones listed, 72% are singletons. V lost 8 bases to trimming and J lost 2 bases, with 12 bases between them. The CDR3 is 13 amino acids. Sequences were obtained from peripheral blood. This TCR was recovered from a woman older than 75 with acute or convalescent COVID-19. V is TRBV12-3 or TRBV12-4 and J is TRBJ2-5; perhaps TRBD2 as D (6 bases). The CDR3 region has the DNA TGTGCCAGCCGCCCGGGGGTACAAGAGACCCAGTACTTC. It yields the protein CASRPGVQETQYF.